One sample yielded the 25 T cell receptor beta chains listed below, sequenced in a study of T cells in Graves' hyperthyroidism and ophthalmopathy. Using RNA transcripts as the source, TCR beta CDR3 regions were amplified. HTBI primers were employed in a first-round RT-PCR of the TCR CDR3. From the multiplex PCR reads, TCRdb called clonotypes with MiXCR, one entry per CDR3 protein. The sample contains some 360,000 distinct CDR3 sequences, about a sixth of which appear only once. Specimen: blood. The origin of the receptors is a middle-aged woman with Graves' ophthalmopathy.

The rearrangement links TRBV9 to TRBJ1-3, with D unresolved. Trimming left V 0 bases short and J 4 bases short, with 11 bases between. From germline, CDR1 is SGDLS and CDR2 YYNGEE. CDR3 size: 15 residues. The CDR3 nucleotides read TGTGCCAGCAGCGTAGCAACAGCTTTGGGAAACACCATATATTTT. Translating it yields CASSVATALGNTIYF.

This clonotype was counted ten times or more. The chain is built from TRBV19 and TRBJ1-2, with 7 bases lining up with TRBD1. This CDR3 contains 17 residues. Germline V gives CDR1 LNHDA, CDR2 SQIVND (reference sequence). V lost 4 bases, J lost 3 bases, and 14 bases stayed unmatched. Written as DNA, the CDR3 is TGTGCCAGTAGTAACGACGGGACAGTAGTAGGTGACTATGGCTACACCTTC. This sequence encodes CASSNDGTVVGDYGYTF.

The sample holds many counts of this clonotype. This chain joins TRBV6-4 and TRBJ1-2; D gene unclear. The germline V and J ends were trimmed by 6 bases and 2 bases, with 10 bases remaining between them. The CDR3 spans 13 residues. Germline lookup yields CDR1 MRHNA and CDR2 SNTAGT. CDR3 sequence reads: CASSASGNYGYTF. Here the CDR3 DNA reads TGTGCCAGCAGCGCCTCGGGGAACTATGGCTACACCTTC.

The chain uses TRBV11-1 and TRBJ2-6, with D possibly being TRBD2 (5 bases). Deletions cut 1 base from V and 0 bases from J, with 7 bases between. Germline V gene data show CDR1 as SGHAT and CDR2 as FQDESV (reference sequence). This CDR3 spans 16 amino acids. CDR3 nucleotide sequence: TGTGCCAGCAGCTTAGTAGCGCCCTCTGGGGCCAACGTCCTGACTTTC. Translating gives CASSLVAPSGANVLTF.

This clonotype was recorded many times. The V call is TRBV7-8, the J call TRBJ2-5, with D possibly TRBD1 on 5 matching bases. Per the germline V gene, CDR1 is SGHVS and CDR2 is FQNEAQ. Trimming cost V 0 bases and J 5 bases, with 7 bases left between them. There are 13 residues in the CDR3. CDR3 region: CASSLAAGETQYF. The CDR3 nucleotides are TGTGCCAGCAGCTTAGCGGCAGGGGAGACCCAGTACTTC.

Only one count was recorded for this clonotype. The V gene is TRBV30, the J gene TRBJ2-7; a possible D gene is TRBD2 (6 bases). Trimming left V 5 bases short and J 7 bases short, with 15 bases between. The CDR3 runs 12 residues. CDR1 GTSNPN and CDR2 SVGIG come from the germline V gene (reference sequence). The CDR3 is CAWGGPTREQYF. In nucleotides, the CDR3 is TGTGCCTGGGGAGGGCCCACGAGGGAGCAGTACTTC.

There are many counts of this clonotype. The rearrangement links TRBV12-3 or TRBV12-4 to TRBJ1-6, with 7 positions matching TRBD1. Unmatched junction bases numbered 8, after V lost 5 bases and J lost 10 bases. CDR3 length: 14 residues. CDR3 DNA: TGTGCCAGCAGTGGACAGGCCAAAAACTCACCCCTCCACTTT. Protein: CASSGQAKNSPLHF.

In DNA, the CDR3 is TGTGCCAGCAGCCAAGAAAGGCTAGCGGTTTACGAGCAGTACTTC. Residues: CASSQERLAVYEQYF. This chain connects TRBV4-2 to TRBJ2-7, with 7 bases fitting TRBD2. The J segment lost 4 bases and the V segment lost 0 bases, leaving 6 bases of the junction unmatched. The CDR3 runs to 15 residues. Germline-derived CDR1 and CDR2 are LGHNA and YNFKEQ.

At least ten counts were recorded for this clonotype. The chain joins TRBV6-1 to TRBJ1-1, with D possibly matching TRBD1 (5 bases). V dropped 1 base and J dropped 4 bases, with 10 bases sitting between them. CDR1 MNHNS and CDR2 SASEGT come from the germline V gene. This CDR3 contains 14 residues. The CDR3 region has the DNA TGTGCCAGCAGTGAAGTGGGGGAAGGCACTGAAGCTTTCTTT. Its translation: CASSEVGEGTEAFF.

This clonotype was counted ten times or more. This rearrangement joins TRBV13 to TRBJ2-7; D is perhaps TRBD1 (6 bases). From germline, CDR1 is PRHDT and CDR2 FYEKMQ (reference sequence). Trimming shortened V by 5 bases and J by 0 bases, and 11 bases separated the two germline ends. CDR3 length equals 14 residues. For the CDR3, the DNA is TGTGCCAGCAGCAAGGACAGCTCCTCCTACGAGCAGTACTTC. This encodes CASSKDSSSYEQYF.

This clonotype was seen many times. CDR3 DNA sequence: TGTGCCAGCAGTTCCACGGGACAGGGTCTTTACGAGCAGTACTTC. Amino acid sequence: CASSSTGQGLYEQYF. The gene calls are TRBV28 and TRBJ2-7; 9 nucleotides align to TRBD1. Germline-derived CDR1 and CDR2 are MDHEN and SYDVKM. Trimming cost V 4 bases and J 4 bases; bases outside gene matches: 8. There are 15 residues in the CDR3.

The V gene is TRBV20-1, the J gene TRBJ2-7; D is possibly TRBD2 (5 bases). CDR1 and CDR2 from the germline V gene are DFQATT and SNEGSKA (reference sequence). This CDR3 is 13 amino acids long. V lost 8 bases and J 2 bases, leaving 16 bases between the germline ends. This CDR3 reads CSMPQGSTYEQYF. DNA for the CDR3: TGCAGTATGCCCCAAGGGAGTACCTACGAGCAGTACTTC.

This sequence joins TRBV6-2 or TRBV6-3 and TRBJ2-7, with a tentative D call TRBD1 (6 bases). The CDR3 length is 14 residues. Germline loops: CDR1 MNHEY, CDR2 SVGEGT. V gave up 7 bases and J gave up 2 bases, with 15 bases separating them. Written as DNA, the CDR3 is TGTGCCAGCAACCCCGGGACACCCCCCTACGAGCAGTACTTC. Protein product: CASNPGTPPYEQYF.

About this clonotype: A much more abundant neighbour one base away suggests this may be a read error. The genes are TRBV4-1 and TRBJ2-7; no clear D gene. The CDR3 totals 15 residues. In germline, CDR1 is MGHRA, CDR2 YSYEKL. CDR3 loop: CASSQVNDRSYKQYF. In DNA form, the CDR3 reads TGCGCCAGCAGCCAAGTCAATGACCGCTCCTACAAGCAGTACTTC.

This clonotype was counted many times. The chain has TRBV11-2 and TRBJ2-7; no definite D call. Germline lookup yields CDR1 SGHAT and CDR2 FQNNGV. The CDR3 runs to 14 residues. The germline V and J ends were trimmed by 6 bases and 3 bases, with 15 bases remaining between them. The CDR3 reads CASRDPDRLYEQYF. The CDR3, as DNA: TGTGCCAGCAGGGACCCGGACCGTCTCTACGAGCAGTACTTC. The entire variable domain, with the rest obtained from reference TRBV11-2 and TRBJ2-7, is as follows: EAGVAQSPRYKIIEKRQSVAFWCNPISGHATLYWYQQILGQGPKLLIQFQNNGVVDDSQLPKDRFSAERLKGVDSTLKIQPAKLEDSAVYLCASRDPDRLYEQYFGPGTRLTVT.

The chain carries TRBV28 and TRBJ1-5; D uncertain. In germline, CDR1 is MDHEN, CDR2 SYDVKM. The CDR3 consists of 14 residues. The ends were cut back, 5 bases at V and 0 bases at J, with 8 bases in the middle. The CDR3 DNA is TGTGCCAGCAGTCTTAGGAGTAGCAATCAGCCCCAGCATTTT. Protein sequence: CASSLRSSNQPQHF.

This clonotype was seen at least ten times. This chain uses TRBV6-5 with TRBJ1-5; no clear D gene. Germline V gene lookup returns CDR1 MNHEY and CDR2 SVGAGI. Between the trimmed V and J ends, which lost 2 bases and 4 bases, there was a span of 6 bases. The CDR3 consists of 13 residues. In DNA form, the CDR3 reads TGTGCCAGCAGTTACAGATTGAATCAGCCCCAGCATTTT. Translating it yields CASSYRLNQPQHF.

In its sample, this clonotype was seen many times. This sequence joins TRBV27 and TRBJ2-7, with 8 nucleotides matching TRBD2. The CDR3 loop spans 13 amino acids. Losses at the gene ends were 5 bases for V and 5 bases for J; bases not matched to a gene: 5. Per the germline V gene, CDR1 is MNHEY and CDR2 is SMNVEV (reference sequence). CDR3 bases: TGTGCCAGCAGTGTTAGCGGGAAGAACGAGCAGTACTTC. Translated: CASSVSGKNEQYF.

This clonotype showed up many times. The genes are TRBV20-1 and TRBJ2-7; 9 bases are a match to TRBD1. The ends lost 0 bases at V and 2 bases at J; junction bases unmatched: 8. Germline CDR1 DFQATT, CDR2 SNEGSKA (reference sequence). This CDR3 is built from 16 residues. The CDR3 region is CSARDLQGAKTYEQYF. CDR3 in DNA: TGCAGTGCTAGAGACTTACAGGGGGCGAAGACCTACGAGCAGTACTTC.

This clonotype occurred many times. The rearrangement links TRBV6-1 to TRBJ2-7; perhaps TRBD2 as D (6 bases). Looked up from germline, CDR1 is MNHNS and CDR2 is SASEGT. Trimming removed 6 bases from V and 2 bases from J, with 20 bases in between. The CDR3 consists of 16 residues. This chain's CDR3 is CASRPGRGSITYEQYF. The CDR3 nucleotides are TGTGCCAGCAGACCCGGGCGGGGTTCCATCACCTACGAGCAGTACTTC.

This clonotype was picked up many times. The chain uses TRBV29-1 and TRBJ2-7; 8 nucleotides match TRBD1. The CDR3 runs to 14 residues. J lost 7 bases, V lost 3 bases, and 11 bases had no gene match. The germline V gene encodes CDR1 SQVTM and CDR2 ANQGSEA. CDR3 DNA sequence: TGCAGCGTTGAGTCTGGACAGGGATCGGGAGAGCAGTACTTC. As protein: CSVESGQGSGEQYF.

This clonotype was picked up many times. This chain links TRBV5-5 with TRBJ1-5; TRBD1 matches 7 bases. CDR3 length equals 13 residues. Unmatched junction bases numbered 4, after V lost 4 bases and J lost 6 bases. Germline CDR1 is SGHKS and CDR2 is YYEKEE (reference sequence). Here the CDR3 DNA reads TGTGCCAGCAGCCGGGACAGCCGTCAGCCCCAGCATTTT. Its translation is CASSRDSRQPQHF.

This clonotype has ten or more counts. The genes are TRBV5-1 and TRBJ2-5; no definite D call. CDR1 is SGHRS, CDR2 YFSETQ, per germline. Trimming took 1 base from V and 6 from J, leaving 13 bases between them. The CDR3 sequence is 14 residues long. The CDR3 coding sequence is TGCGCCAGCAGCTTGATGTTTGACGGAAAGACCCAGTACTTC. Translated: CASSLMFDGKTQYF. Full variable domain (missing parts from reference TRBV5-1 and TRBJ2-5): KAGVTQTPRYLIKTRGQQVTLSCSPISGHRSVSWYQQTPGQGLQFLFEYFSETQRNKGNFPGRFSGRQFSNSRSEMNVSTLELGDSALYLCASSLMFDGKTQYFGPGTRLLVL.

This clonotype occurred many times. The V call is TRBV19, the J call TRBJ2-7; no clear D. Trimming stripped 5 bases from V and 0 bases from J, with 14 bases between. The CDR3 sequence is 15 residues long. Germline V gene sequence: CDR1 LNHDA, CDR2 SQIVND (reference sequence). In nucleotides, the CDR3 is TGTGCCAGTAGTTCCAAGCTAAGGAGCTCCTACGAGCAGTACTTC. Encoded protein: CASSSKLRSSYEQYF.

This clonotype was recorded a few times. V is TRBV18 and J is TRBJ2-7; 11 bases are shared with TRBD2. Losses at the gene ends were 3 bases for V and 2 bases for J; bases not matched to a gene: 18. Germline CDR1 is KGHSH and CDR2 is LQKENI. The CDR3 totals 20 residues. CDR3 residues: CASSPEVRWLAGGITYEQYF. The CDR3 coding sequence is TGTGCCAGCTCACCGGAGGTGAGGTGGCTAGCGGGAGGCATCACCTACGAGCAGTACTTC.